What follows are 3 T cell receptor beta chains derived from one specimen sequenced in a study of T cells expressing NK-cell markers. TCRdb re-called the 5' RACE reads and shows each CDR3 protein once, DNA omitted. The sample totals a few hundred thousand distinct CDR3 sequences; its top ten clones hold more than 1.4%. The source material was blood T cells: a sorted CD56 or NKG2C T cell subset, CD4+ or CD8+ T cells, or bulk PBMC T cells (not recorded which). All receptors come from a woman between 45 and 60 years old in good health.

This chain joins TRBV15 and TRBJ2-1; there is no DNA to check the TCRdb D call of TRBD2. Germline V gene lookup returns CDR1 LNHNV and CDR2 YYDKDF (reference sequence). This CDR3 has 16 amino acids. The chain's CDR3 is CATSRDLAGRYNEQFF.

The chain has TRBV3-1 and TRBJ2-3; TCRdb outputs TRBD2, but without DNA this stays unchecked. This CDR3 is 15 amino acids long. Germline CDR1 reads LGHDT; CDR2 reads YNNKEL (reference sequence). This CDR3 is CASSQVGGGLDTQYF.

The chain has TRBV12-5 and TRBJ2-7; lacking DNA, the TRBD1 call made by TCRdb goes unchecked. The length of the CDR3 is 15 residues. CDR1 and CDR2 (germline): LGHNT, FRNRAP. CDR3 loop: CASGLAPGQTYEQYF.